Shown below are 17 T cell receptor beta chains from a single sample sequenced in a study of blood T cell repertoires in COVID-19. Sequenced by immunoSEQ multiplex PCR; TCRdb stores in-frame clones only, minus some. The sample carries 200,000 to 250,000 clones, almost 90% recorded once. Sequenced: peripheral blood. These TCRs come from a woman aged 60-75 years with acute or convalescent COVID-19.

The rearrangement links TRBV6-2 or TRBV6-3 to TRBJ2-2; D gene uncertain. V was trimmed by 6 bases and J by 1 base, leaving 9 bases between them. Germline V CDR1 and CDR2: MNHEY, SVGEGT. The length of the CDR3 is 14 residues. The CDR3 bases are TGTGCCAGCAGCCTTACACGGAACACCGGGGAGCTGTTTTTT. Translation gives CASSLTRNTGELFF.

The CDR3 protein is CASSFLPGTRTDTQYF. The CDR3 nucleotides are TGTGCCAGCAGTTTCCTCCCAGGGACTAGGACAGATACGCAGTATTTT. The chain uses TRBV27 and TRBJ2-3, with 8 bases aligning to TRBD2. The CDR3 covers 16 residues. CDR1 MNHEY and CDR2 SMNVEV come from the germline V gene (reference sequence). V lost 3 bases and J lost 3; bases outside the gene matches: 8.

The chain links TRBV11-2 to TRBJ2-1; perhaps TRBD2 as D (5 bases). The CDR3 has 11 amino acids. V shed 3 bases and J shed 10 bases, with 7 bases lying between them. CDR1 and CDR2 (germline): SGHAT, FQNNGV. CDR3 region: CASSLKREQFF. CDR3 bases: TGTGCCAGCAGCTTGAAGCGGGAGCAGTTCTTC.

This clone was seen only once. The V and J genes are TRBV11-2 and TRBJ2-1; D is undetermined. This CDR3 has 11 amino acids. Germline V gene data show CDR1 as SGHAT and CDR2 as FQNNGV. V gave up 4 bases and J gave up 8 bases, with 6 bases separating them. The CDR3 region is CASSSMYEQFF. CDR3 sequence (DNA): TGTGCCAGCAGCTCTATGTATGAGCAGTTCTTC. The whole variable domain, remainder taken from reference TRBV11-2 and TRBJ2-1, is EAGVAQSPRYKIIEKRQSVAFWCNPISGHATLYWYQQILGQGPKLLIQFQNNGVVDDSQLPKDRFSAERLKGVDSTLKIQPAKLEDSAVYLCASSSMYEQFFGPGTRLTVL.

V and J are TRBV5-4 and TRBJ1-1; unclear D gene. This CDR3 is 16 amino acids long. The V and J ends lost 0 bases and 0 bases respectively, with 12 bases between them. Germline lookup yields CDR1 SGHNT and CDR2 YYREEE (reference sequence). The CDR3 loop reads CASSLGMGELNTEAFF. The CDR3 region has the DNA TGTGCCAGCAGCTTGGGTATGGGAGAGTTGAACACTGAAGCTTTCTTT.

The CDR3 sequence: CATSDWVGGVEDTEAFF. The DNA of the CDR3 is TGTGCCACCAGTGATTGGGTAGGGGGGGTCGAGGACACTGAAGCTTTCTTT. The chain uses TRBV24-1 and TRBJ1-1; the D gene is possibly TRBD1 (6 bases). V lost 2 bases, J lost 3 bases, and 18 bases lay in between. CDR3 length: 17 amino acids. Germline CDR1 is KGHDR and CDR2 is SFDVKD.

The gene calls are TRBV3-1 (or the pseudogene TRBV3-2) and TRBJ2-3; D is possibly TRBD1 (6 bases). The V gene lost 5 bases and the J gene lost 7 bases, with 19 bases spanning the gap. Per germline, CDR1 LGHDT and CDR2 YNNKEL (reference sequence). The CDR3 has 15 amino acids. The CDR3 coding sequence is TGTGCCAGCAGCTCACCCGGGGACCAGGGGAATACGCAGTATTTT. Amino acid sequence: CASSSPGDQGNTQYF.

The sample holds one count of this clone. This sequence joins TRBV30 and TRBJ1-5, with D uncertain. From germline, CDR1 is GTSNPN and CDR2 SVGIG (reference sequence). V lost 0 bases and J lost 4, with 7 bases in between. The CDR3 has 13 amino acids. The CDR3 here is CAWSVQWNQPQHF. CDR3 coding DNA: TGTGCCTGGAGTGTACAGTGGAATCAGCCCCAGCATTTT.

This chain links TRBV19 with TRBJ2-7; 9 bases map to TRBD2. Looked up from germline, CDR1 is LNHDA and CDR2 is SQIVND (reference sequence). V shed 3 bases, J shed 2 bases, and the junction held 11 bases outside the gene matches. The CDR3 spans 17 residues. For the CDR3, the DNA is TGTGCCAGTAGTATCAGGGCGGGAGGGCAGATGGCCTACGAGCAGTACTTC. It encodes CASSIRAGGQMAYEQYF.

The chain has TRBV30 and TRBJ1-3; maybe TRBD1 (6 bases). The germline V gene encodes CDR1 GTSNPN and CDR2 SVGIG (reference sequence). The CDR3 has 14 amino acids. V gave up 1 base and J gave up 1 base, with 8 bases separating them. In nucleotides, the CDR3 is TGTGCCTGGAGTGCGCAGGGGTCTGGAAACACCATATATTTT. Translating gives CAWSAQGSGNTIYF.

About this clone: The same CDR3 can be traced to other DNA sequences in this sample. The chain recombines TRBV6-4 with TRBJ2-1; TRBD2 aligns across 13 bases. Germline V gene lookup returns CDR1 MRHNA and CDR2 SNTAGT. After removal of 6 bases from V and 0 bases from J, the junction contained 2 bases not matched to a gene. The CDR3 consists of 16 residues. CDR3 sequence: CASSWTSGSSYNEQFF. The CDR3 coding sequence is TGTGCCAGCAGCTGGACTAGCGGGAGCTCCTACAATGAGCAGTTCTTC.

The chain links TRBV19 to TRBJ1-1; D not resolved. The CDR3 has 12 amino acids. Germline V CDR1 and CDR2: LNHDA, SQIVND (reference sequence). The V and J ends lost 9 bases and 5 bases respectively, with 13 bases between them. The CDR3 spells CAREGIRTEAFF. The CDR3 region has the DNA TGTGCCAGAGAGGGTATTAGGACTGAAGCTTTCTTT. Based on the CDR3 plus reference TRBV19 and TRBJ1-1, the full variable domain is DGGITQSPKYLFRKEGQNVTLSCEQNLNHDAMYWYRQDPGQGLRLIYYSQIVNDFQKGDIAEGYSVSREKKESFPLTVTSAQKNPTAFYLCAREGIRTEAFFGQGTRLTVV.

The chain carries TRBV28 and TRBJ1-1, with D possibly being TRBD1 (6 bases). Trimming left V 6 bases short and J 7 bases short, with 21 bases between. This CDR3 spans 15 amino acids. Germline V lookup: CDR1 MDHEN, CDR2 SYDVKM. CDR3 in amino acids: CASRGGGGRVSEAFF. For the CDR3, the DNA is TGTGCCAGCAGAGGGGGGGGAGGCAGGGTAAGTGAAGCTTTCTTT. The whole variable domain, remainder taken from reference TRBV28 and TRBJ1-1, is DVKVTQSSRYLVKRTGEKVFLECVQDMDHENMFWYRQDPGLGLRLIYFSYDVKMKEKGDIPEGYSVSREKKERFSLILESASTNQTSMYLCASRGGGGRVSEAFFGQGTRLTVV.

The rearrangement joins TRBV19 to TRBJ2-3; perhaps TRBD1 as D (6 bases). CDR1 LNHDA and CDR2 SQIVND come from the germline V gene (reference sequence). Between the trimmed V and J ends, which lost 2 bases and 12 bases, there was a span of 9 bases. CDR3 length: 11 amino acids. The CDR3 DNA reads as TGTGCCAGTAGTATAAAGGGGACACAGTATTTT. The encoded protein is CASSIKGTQYF.

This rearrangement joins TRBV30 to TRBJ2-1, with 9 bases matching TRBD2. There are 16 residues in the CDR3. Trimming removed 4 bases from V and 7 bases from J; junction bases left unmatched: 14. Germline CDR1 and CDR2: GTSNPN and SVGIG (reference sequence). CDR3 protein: CAWKGKVVTSGNEQFF. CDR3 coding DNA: TGTGCCTGGAAGGGCAAAGTGGTGACTAGCGGTAATGAGCAGTTCTTC.

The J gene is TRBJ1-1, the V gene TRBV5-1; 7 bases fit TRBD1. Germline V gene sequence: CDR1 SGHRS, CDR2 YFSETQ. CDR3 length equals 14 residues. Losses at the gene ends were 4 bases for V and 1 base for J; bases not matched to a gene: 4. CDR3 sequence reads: CASSTGTANTEAFF. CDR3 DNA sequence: TGCGCCAGCAGCACGGGGACAGCGAACACTGAAGCTTTCTTT.

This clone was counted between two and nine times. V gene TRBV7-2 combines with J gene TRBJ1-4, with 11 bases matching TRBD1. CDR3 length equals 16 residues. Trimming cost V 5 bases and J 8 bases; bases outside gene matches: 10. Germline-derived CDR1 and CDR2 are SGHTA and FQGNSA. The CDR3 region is CASSITRTGGAEKLFF. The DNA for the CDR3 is TGTGCCAGCAGCATCACCCGGACAGGGGGCGCGGAAAAACTGTTTTTT.